This T cell receptor (beta chain) came from a study of monozygotic twins with inflammatory bowel disease. Blood samples of around 2.5 ml were drawn from every donor. Skipping T cell sorting, the study isolated total RNA directly from whole blood. This CDR3 has 14 amino acids. CDR1 and CDR2 (germline): SGHVS, FQNEAQ. Amplification of TCRalpha and TCRbeta cDNA involved two nested PCRs that ran for about 16 and 10 cycles. TCRdb re-called the 5' RACE reads and shows each CDR3 protein once, DNA omitted. This listing includes about 420,000 distinct CDR3 sequences. The TCR sequence derives from a human donor with ulcerative colitis or Crohn's disease, or a healthy co-twin of an affected twin (not recorded which). This chain connects TRBV7-8 to TRBJ2-7; TCRdb designates TRBD2, a call that cannot be tested without DNA. Sequenced material: blood. This chain's CDR3 is CASSLEVGGYEQYF.